This T cell receptor beta chain was obtained from a study of T cell responses to AZD1222 COVID-19 vaccine. Study conclusions and caveats: Nearly half of the spike-specific TCRs reportedly recognize variant regions that carry no mutations. Just a handful of AZD1222 recipients tested seropositive at baseline. Receipt of two AZD1222 doses was followed by a rise in Spike-specific TCR breadth and depth. Vaccine-associated CD4 TCRs ranged over spike, dominating at 160-218 and 743-854.

Points on this clone: Its antigen is currently unknown.

The table came from immunoSEQ multiplex PCR; TCRdb's copy has only in-frame clones and leaves some out. The data contain tens of thousands of clones, over 70% of them singletons. Trimming took off 2 bases at V and 7 bases at J, with 6 bases between the two ends. CDR3 size: 13 residues. The germline V gene has CDR1 MNHEY and CDR2 SVGAGI. This material consisted of peripheral blood, taken 28 days after the second AZD1222 dose. The chain combines TRBV6-5 with TRBJ1-6; D unresolved. The sequence was obtained from an adult who received the AZD1222 COVID-19 vaccine. The CDR3 DNA reads TGTGCCAGCAGTTACGATCCCAATTCACCCCTCCACTTT. Translated: CASSYDPNSPLHF.